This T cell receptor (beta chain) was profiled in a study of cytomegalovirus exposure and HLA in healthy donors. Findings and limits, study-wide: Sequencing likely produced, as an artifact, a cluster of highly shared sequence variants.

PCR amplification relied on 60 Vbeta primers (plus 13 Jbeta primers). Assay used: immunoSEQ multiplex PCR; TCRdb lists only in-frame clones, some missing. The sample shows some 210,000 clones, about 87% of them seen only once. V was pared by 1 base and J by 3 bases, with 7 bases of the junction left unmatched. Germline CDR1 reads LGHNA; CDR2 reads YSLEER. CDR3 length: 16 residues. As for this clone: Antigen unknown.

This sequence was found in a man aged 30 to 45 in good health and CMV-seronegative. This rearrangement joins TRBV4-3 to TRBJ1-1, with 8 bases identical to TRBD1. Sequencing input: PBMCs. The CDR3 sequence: CASSQGVTGVDTEAFF. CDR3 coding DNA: TGCGCCAGCAGCCAAGGAGTGACAGGGGTTGACACTGAAGCTTTCTTT.